The clone carrying this T cell receptor (beta chain) has only a few counts. This sample is part of a study of T-cell memory formation after mild COVID-19. The CDR3 loop spans 11 amino acids. V lost 2 bases, J lost 5 bases, and 3 bases lay in between. Germline V CDR1 and CDR2: SGHTA, FQGNSA. From the 5' RACE reads, TCRdb called clonotypes with MiXCR, one entry per CDR3 protein. This table has roughly 250,000 distinct CDR3 sequences, around 17% appearing once. The receptor's source is a man younger than 35 who had mild COVID-19 (a few samples of this study predate the infection). Cell type and time point are not known. The chain links TRBV7-2 to TRBJ1-2; D is unresolved. The sequencing sample was made of PBMCs or a T cell subset sorted from them (not recorded which). CDR3 coding DNA: TGTGCCAGCAGCTTACAGTATGGCTACACCTTC. Residues: CASSLQYGYTF. Full variable domain (outside the CDR3, taken from reference TRBV7-2 and TRBJ1-2): GAGVSQSPSNKVTEKGKDVELRCDPISGHTALYWYRQSLGQGLEFLIYFQGNSAPDKSGLPSDRFSAERTGGSVSTLTIQRTQQEDSAVYLCASSLQYGYTFGSGTRLTVV.